Shown below are 7 T cell receptor beta chains from a single sample sequenced in a study of blood T cells in healthy people across ages. For the second PCR, which ran for about 6 to 11 cycles, a sample-barcoded 5' primer and a J-beta primer mix were used. TCRdb independently ran MiXCR on the 5' RACE reads; one entry per CDR3 protein. This table has over 600,000 distinct CDR3 sequences, approximately 60% appearing once. Sequenced input: blood. The receptor source for this set is a man in his forties or fifties in good health.

As regards this clonotype: One base away lies a much larger clone, so this may be a sequencing read error. The V and J genes are TRBV12-3 or TRBV12-4 and TRBJ2-7; 7 bases line up with TRBD2. The CDR3 runs 14 residues. Unmatched junction bases numbered 10, after V lost 4 bases and J lost 7 bases. CDR3 region: CASSSSGNGEEQYF. CDR3 DNA: TGTGCCAGCAGTTCAAGCGGGAACGGTGAAGAGCAGTACTTC.

The chain couples TRBV28 to TRBJ1-2; 10 bases align to TRBD1. V trimming: 7 bases; J trimming: 7 bases; junction bases outside the gene matches: 12. The germline V gene has CDR1 MDHEN and CDR2 SYDVKM. The CDR3 loop spans 15 amino acids. CDR3 nucleotide sequence: TGTGCCAGCAACTATCCGGGACAGGGGATACGTGGCTACACCTTC. Protein product: CASNYPGQGIRGYTF.

The chain has TRBV3-1 and TRBJ2-7; unclear D gene. Germline CDR1 reads LGHDT; CDR2 reads YNNKEL (reference sequence). This CDR3 is built from 12 residues. V lost 4 bases to trimming and J lost 6 bases, with 10 bases between them. In DNA form, the CDR3 reads TGTGCCAGCAGCCGCCTGGGTGTCGAGCAGTACTTC. Its protein product is CASSRLGVEQYF.

The rearrangement uses TRBV2 and TRBJ2-5; D unclear. Germline-derived CDR1 and CDR2 are SNHLY and FYNNEI. CDR3 length: 12 amino acids. V lost 8 bases, J lost 9 bases, and 16 bases lay in between. CDR3 amino acids: CASHDSPGAQYF. The CDR3 DNA reads TGTGCCAGCCACGACTCTCCTGGGGCCCAGTACTTC.

CDR3 coding DNA: TGTGCCAGCAGCCAAGAAAGAGATGTTTCCGGGTTCATCTACGAGCAGTACTTC. Its protein is CASSQERDVSGFIYEQYF. The chain couples TRBV4-2 to TRBJ2-4; the D is unclear. The J call may be faulty, since TRBJ2-7 better matches the DNA end. The CDR3 is 18 amino acids. Germline lookup yields CDR1 LGHNA and CDR2 YNFKEQ.

V usage is TRBV20-1 and J usage is TRBJ2-1, with 8 bases that match TRBD1. The CDR3 loop spans 15 amino acids. Losses at the gene ends were 3 bases for V and 7 bases for J; bases not matched to a gene: 11. Looked up from germline, CDR1 is DFQATT and CDR2 is SNEGSKA (reference sequence). As DNA, the CDR3 is TGCAGTGCTAGCCAACAGGGGGGTCGGAGGAATGAGCAGTTCTTC. This gives the protein CSASQQGGRRNEQFF.

V usage is TRBV7-3 and J usage is TRBJ1-5, with 8 bases identical to TRBD1. The CDR3 spans 14 residues. The V gene end was trimmed by 4 bases and the J gene end by 3 bases; junction bases not matched to a gene: 2. Germline CDR1 reads SGHTA; CDR2 reads FQGTGA. The CDR3 region has the DNA TGTGCCAGCAGCTCGACAGGGGACAATCAGCCCCAGCATTTT. This translates into CASSSTGDNQPQHF.